One and the same sample provided the 14 T cell receptor beta chains below, sequenced in a study of response to subunit inactivated influenza vaccine. TCRdb processed the RT-PCR reads anew with MiXCR; each CDR3 protein has one entry. The repertoire consists of about 310,000 distinct CDR3 sequences, with 21% occurring once and the leading ten covering approximately 10%. This material consisted of PBMCs from blood, taken approximately 20 months after vaccination. The origin of the receptors is a man aged 45-69 years who received an inactivated influenza vaccine.

The CDR3 reads CASSPPTGGNYEQYF. In DNA form, the CDR3 reads TGTGCCAGCTCACCACCTACAGGGGGTAACTACGAGCAGTACTTC. The chain uses TRBV18 and TRBJ2-7; 8 nucleotides match TRBD1. The ends lost 0 bases at V and 3 bases at J; junction bases unmatched: 4. Germline lookup yields CDR1 KGHSH and CDR2 LQKENI. This CDR3 contains 15 residues.

The rearrangement uses TRBV29-1 and TRBJ2-2; TRBD2 agrees at 9 bases. V was clipped by 5 bases and J by 6 bases; unmatched bases: 13. Looked up from germline, CDR1 is SQVTM and CDR2 is ANQGSEA. This CDR3 is built from 16 residues. The CDR3 DNA sequence: TGCAGCGTTTCCGGGACTAGCCGCTTAATGTCCGGGGAGCTGTTTTTT. It codes for CSVSGTSRLMSGELFF.

This clonotype turned up a few times. The V call is TRBV3-1, the J call TRBJ1-5; 7 nucleotides match TRBD1. The germline V gene encodes CDR1 LGHDT and CDR2 YNNKEL (reference sequence). The CDR3 consists of 15 residues. Trimming cost V 3 bases and J 0 bases; bases outside gene matches: 2. This CDR3 reads CASSQGQYSNQPQHF. The CDR3 DNA is TGTGCCAGCAGCCAGGGACAGTATAGCAATCAGCCCCAGCATTTT. The full variable domain, completed using reference TRBV3-1 and TRBJ1-5, is DTAVSQTPKYLVTQMGNDKSIKCEQNLGHDTMYWYKQDSKKFLKIMFSYNNKELIINETVPNRFSPKSPDKAHLNLHINSLELGDSAVYFCASSQGQYSNQPQHFGDGTRLSIL.

In its sample, this clonotype was seen a few times. The J gene is TRBJ2-7, the V gene TRBV6-5; D ambiguous. This CDR3 has 14 residues. V was shortened by 0 bases and J by 2 bases, with 8 bases between the two germline ends. CDR1 is MNHEY, CDR2 SVGAGI, per germline. CDR3 amino acids: CASSYSTGTYEQYF. The CDR3 DNA reads as TGTGCCAGCAGTTACTCGACTGGAACCTACGAGCAGTACTTC.

V is TRBV6-5 and J is TRBJ1-2; weak D call: TRBD1 (6 bases). Germline lookup yields CDR1 MNHEY and CDR2 SVGAGI. V shed 0 bases and J shed 4 bases, with 15 bases lying between them. The CDR3 runs 16 residues. CDR3 in amino acids: CASSYSKRGGSYGYTF. CDR3 DNA: TGTGCCAGCAGTTACTCTAAGCGAGGGGGTAGCTATGGCTACACCTTC.

This clonotype was found a few times. This sequence joins TRBV6-2 or TRBV6-3 and TRBJ1-5; no reliable D call. V dropped 7 bases and J dropped 0 bases, with 7 bases sitting between them. The germline gives CDR1 MNHEY, CDR2 SVGEGT. The CDR3 has 13 residues. CDR3 protein: CASKQNSNQPQHF. For the CDR3, the DNA is TGTGCCAGCAAGCAGAATAGCAATCAGCCCCAGCATTTT.

Many counts were recorded for this clonotype. The V gene is TRBV6-5, the J gene TRBJ1-4; 9 nucleotides line up with TRBD1. The CDR3 has 14 residues. V was pared by 4 bases and J by 10 bases, with 7 bases of the junction left unmatched. CDR1 and CDR2 from the germline V gene are MNHEY and SVGAGI. The CDR3 DNA reads as TGTGCCAGCAGTTCGAACAGGGGGCGAGGAAAACTGTTTTTT. This encodes CASSSNRGRGKLFF.

The table lists this clonotype with a few counts. The chain combines TRBV5-6 with TRBJ1-2; D may be TRBD1 (6 bases). Germline CDR1 is SGHDT and CDR2 is YYEEEE. The germline V and J ends were trimmed by 4 bases and 4 bases, with 14 bases remaining between them. The CDR3 has 14 amino acids. CDR3 in DNA: TGTGCCAGCAGCGGGACAAGGGACTTCTATGGCTACACCTTC. Encoded protein: CASSGTRDFYGYTF.

This clonotype was seen more than once but under ten times. The V and J genes are TRBV18 and TRBJ2-1; no firm D call. The CDR3 extends over 14 amino acids. The V gene lost 0 bases and the J gene lost 9 bases, with 12 bases spanning the gap. Germline CDR1 KGHSH, CDR2 LQKENI. The CDR3 protein is CASSPPSSAAEQFF. The CDR3 DNA sequence: TGTGCCAGCTCACCACCCAGTTCCGCAGCTGAGCAGTTCTTC.

V and J are TRBV20-1 and TRBJ1-1; the D is unclear. Germline V gene lookup returns CDR1 DFQATT and CDR2 SNEGSKA (reference sequence). The CDR3 totals 17 residues. Trimming shortened V by 4 bases and J by 2 bases, and 23 bases separated the two germline ends. The DNA of the CDR3 is TGCAGTGCTACGGGAGCCGGGCTCAGGAGAGGTAACACTGAAGCTTTCTTT. This encodes CSATGAGLRRGNTEAFF.

This clonotype has only a few counts. V gene TRBV5-6 combines with J gene TRBJ2-5; 13 bases agree with TRBD2. V lost 4 bases to trimming and J lost 4 bases; unmatched junction nucleotides: 7. The CDR3 runs to 16 residues. Germline-derived CDR1 and CDR2 are SGHDT and YYEEEE. The CDR3 DNA sequence: TGTGCCAGCAGCGGTCAACTAGCGGGAGGGGTAGAGACCCAGTACTTC. As protein: CASSGQLAGGVETQYF. Full variable domain (missing parts from reference TRBV5-6 and TRBJ2-5): DAGVTQSPTHLIKTRGQQVTLRCSPKSGHDTVSWYQQALGQGPQFIFQYYEEEERQRGNFPDRFSGHQFPNYSSELNVNALLLGDSALYLCASSGQLAGGVETQYFGPGTRLLVL.

This clonotype was picked up many times. Its ends do not fully match the called genes, so a read error is possible. V gene TRBV15 combines with J gene TRBJ1-4, with D possibly being TRBD1 (6 bases). CDR1 LNHNV and CDR2 YYDKDF come from the germline V gene (reference sequence). The CDR3 sequence is 12 residues long. The CDR3: CATSGDRRKLFF. Here the CDR3 DNA reads TGTGCCACCAGCGGAGACAGGAGAAAACTGTTTTTT.

The chain is built from TRBV14 and TRBJ1-2; D is undetermined. Trimming cost V 1 base and J 4 bases, with 10 bases left between them. The CDR3 has 14 residues. Germline CDR1 reads SGHDN; CDR2 reads FVKESK. CDR3 loop: CASSQAGLVYGYTF. The DNA of the CDR3 is TGTGCCAGCAGCCAAGCCGGGCTGGTCTATGGCTACACCTTC.

The gene calls are TRBV7-9 and TRBJ1-3; D gene uncertain. With 5 bases removed from V and 7 bases from J, the gap between germline ends came to 3 bases. Germline assignment: CDR1 SEHNR and CDR2 FQNEAQ (reference sequence). The CDR3 contains 10 residues. Here the CDR3 DNA reads TGTGCCAGCAGCATTAACACCATATATTTT. This translates into CASSINTIYF.